This T cell receptor beta chain was profiled in a study of response to subunit inactivated influenza vaccine. Findings of the study overall: After each seasonal influenza vaccination, few new T cells are recruited, the authors suggested.

CDR3 size: 16 residues. Germline V gene lookup returns CDR1 MNHNS and CDR2 SASEGT. V was clipped by 1 base and J by 8 bases; unmatched bases: 12. This clonotype has just a few counts. Its matching antigen is unknown. TCRdb ran MiXCR on the RT-PCR reads and lists one entry per CDR3 protein. The table shows about 520,000 distinct CDR3 sequences, with roughly 11% occurring only once. The sequencing here drew on PBMCs from blood, taken about 6 weeks after vaccination. V is TRBV6-1 and J is TRBJ1-2; TRBD1 matches 8 bases. The TCR originated in a man between 50 and 59 years old who received an inactivated influenza vaccine. The CDR3 nucleotides read TGTGCCAGCAGTGAAGGATATCAGGGGGCCTACCGGGGCTACACCTTC. This sequence encodes CASSEGYQGAYRGYTF.